This note documents a single T cell receptor beta chain sequence. This clone has just one count. The clone's antigen remains unknown. Base quality data are lacking; no much larger clone is found one base away. The source of the sample is a study of blood T cell repertoires in COVID-19 (dated by TCRdb to the early 2020s). For the study in its entirety: Samples covering the acute and convalescent phases of COVID-19 were provided by collaborators in the United States, Italy and Spain. The prospective study material was composed of cDNA or gDNA derived from T cells, B-cell-depleted T cells, or PBMCs. Deeply sampled blood TCRbeta repertoires from subjects exposed to, actively infected with, or recovered from COVID-19 were included in the dataset. The repertoires were released in a freely available public database intended as a resource for research on the immune response to SARS-CoV-2. The samples were drawn from the first 160 participants of the ongoing ImmuneRACE study and from some 1,300 subjects provided by 6 global collaborators. The sample metadata nearly always contained a de-identified subject ID, COVID-19 status, age in years and sex. HLA class I and class II types, where available, came from metadata supplied by the sample provider rather than from assay-based typing.

The germline V gene yields SNHLY for CDR1 and FYNNEI for CDR2. The CDR3 starts with the cysteine, ends with the phenylalanine, and has 13 residues. Of all the DNA, just the CDR3 is kept, 39 bases in frame from base 1. The junction shows trimming of 4 bases on V and 7 bases on J, plus 8 bases between the germline ends. The full study reports these points: Clinical and demographic metadata were provided uncurated, with the amount varying by source and participant.

One collaborating source in Seattle enrolled patients during active infection and followed them longitudinally through the course of disease. Collaborating institutions collected whole blood in K2EDTA tubes following their own protocols. For TCRbeta analysis, collaborator samples were shipped as frozen whole blood, as isolated PBMCs, or as DNA extracted from either sample type. The immunoSEQ Assay, a bias-controlled multiplex PCR, was used to amplify TCRbeta CDR3 regions from genomic DNA. As for how the authors treated the data: The number of nucleated cells in each sample was estimated by amplification of reference gene primers within the assay. To quantify the absolute abundance of each unique TCRbeta CDR3 rearrangement, sequence reads were collapsed and filtered. For each sample, productive Simpson clonality was calculated as the square root of Simpson's diversity index across productive rearrangements. Sourced from immuneACCESS, this table was stored by TCRdb with only in-frame sequences that have V and J called. A share of the clones is absent; for the studies checked, an unresolved V gene accounts for under half, and the remainder has no known explanation. For V, J and clone size, that table is used; D and trimming come from the DNA. The sample table holds about 200,000 clones, of which 70% to 90% were seen once. 0.9% to 0.95% of the sample rests with the top ten.

The TCR sequence derives from a man aged 60 to 75 with COVID-19, enrolled during active disease. Sequenced material: peripheral blood. This receptor chain uses TRBV2 and TRBJ1-6; possibly the D gene is TRBD1, per 6 matching bases. In nucleotide form, the sequence is TGTGCCAGCAGTGGGACAGAGAATTCACCCCTCCACTTT. It translates to CASSGTENSPLHF. Here the CDR3 is joined to the reference TRBV2 and TRBJ1-6 genes, and the full variable domain is: EPEVTQTPSHQVTQMGQEVILRCVPISNHLYFYWYRQILGQKVEFLVSFYNNEISEKSEIFDDQFSVERPDGSNFTLKIRSTKLEDSAMYFCASSGTENSPLHFGNGTRLTVT.